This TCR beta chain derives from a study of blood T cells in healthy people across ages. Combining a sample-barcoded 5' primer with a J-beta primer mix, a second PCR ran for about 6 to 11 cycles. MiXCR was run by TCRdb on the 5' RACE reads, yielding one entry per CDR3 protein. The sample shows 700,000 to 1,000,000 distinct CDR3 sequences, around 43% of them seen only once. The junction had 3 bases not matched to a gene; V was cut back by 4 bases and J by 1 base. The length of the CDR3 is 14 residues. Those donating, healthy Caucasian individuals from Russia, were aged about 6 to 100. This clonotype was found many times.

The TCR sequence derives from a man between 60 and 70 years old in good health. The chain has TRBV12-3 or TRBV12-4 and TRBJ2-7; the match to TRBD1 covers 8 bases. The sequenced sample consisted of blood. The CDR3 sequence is CASSSGQASYEQYF. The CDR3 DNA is TGTGCCAGCAGTTCGGGACAGGCTTCCTACGAGCAGTACTTC.